This T cell receptor beta chain was found in a study of blood T cell repertoires in COVID-19. Study summary: The analysed material was cDNA or gDNA that came from T cells, B-cell-depleted T cells, or PBMCs.

The sample holds a few counts of this clone. Unmatched junction bases numbered 11, after V lost 2 bases and J lost 5 bases. This CDR3 comprises 16 residues. Germline-derived CDR1 and CDR2 are MNHEY and SVGEGT. Original processing methods: Amplified reference gene primers provided the basis for estimating nucleated cell counts. The data were produced by immunoSEQ multiplex PCR, yet TCRdb's version contains in-frame clones alone and is incomplete. V and J calls and clone size are those listed in that table; D and trimming were worked out from the DNA. The sample includes around 150,000 clones, approximately 78% of them seen just once.

This receptor was identified in a man between 60 and 75 years old who had recovered from COVID-19. The V and J genes are TRBV6-2 or TRBV6-3 and TRBJ2-7, with TRBD2 identical over 8 bases. What was sequenced was peripheral blood. The CDR3: CASSYDGRARGNEQYF. The CDR3 region has the DNA TGTGCCAGCAGTTACGACGGGAGGGCCCGGGGGAACGAGCAGTACTTC.